These 17 T cell receptor beta chains came from one sample sequenced in a study of cytomegalovirus exposure and HLA in healthy donors. Produced via immunoSEQ multiplex PCR; TCRdb's table is partial and in-frame only. The table has some 90,000 clones, 87% seen once. The sequenced material came from PBMCs. The receptors stem from a woman under 40 in good health and CMV-seronegative.

About this clone itself: In the same sample, other DNA sequences code for this CDR3. The J gene is TRBJ1-5, the V gene TRBV6-5; D is perhaps TRBD1 (6 bases). With 6 bases removed from V and 5 bases from J, the gap between germline ends came to 11 bases. Germline CDR1 and CDR2: MNHEY and SVGAGI. CDR3 length: 13 residues. This CDR3 is CASSRDNYQPQHF. The CDR3 DNA is TGTGCCAGCAGCCGGGACAATTATCAGCCCCAGCATTTT.

This chain uses TRBV5-1 with TRBJ2-5; TRBD2 matches at 9 bases. With V trimmed by 2 bases and J by 5 bases, 7 bases remained unmatched. The CDR3 is 15 residues long. Germline CDR1 reads SGHRS; CDR2 reads YFSETQ. CDR3 sequence: CASSFSTSGRETQYF. CDR3 nucleotides: TGCGCCAGCAGCTTTTCGACTAGCGGAAGGGAGACCCAGTACTTC.

The rearrangement joins TRBV27 to TRBJ1-1, with 8 nucleotides matching TRBD1. This CDR3 contains 20 residues. Trimming removed 3 bases from V and 4 bases from J; junction bases left unmatched: 22. Per germline, CDR1 MNHEY and CDR2 SMNVEV (reference sequence). CDR3: CASSFSSFWTGLNWSTEAFF. CDR3 sequence (DNA): TGTGCCAGCAGTTTCTCCTCATTCTGGACAGGGTTAAATTGGAGCACTGAAGCTTTCTTT.

This chain joins TRBV7-9 and TRBJ1-6; D is unresolved. Trimming removed 4 bases from V and 9 bases from J, with 19 bases in between. CDR1 SEHNR and CDR2 FQNEAQ come from the germline V gene (reference sequence). The CDR3 totals 16 residues. The CDR3 DNA is TGTGCCAGCAGCTCCCCCCTTGGAGGGAATGGTTCACCCCTCCACTTT. Amino acid sequence: CASSSPLGGNGSPLHF.

The chain carries TRBV7-3 and TRBJ2-5; D is unresolved. Trimming stripped 2 bases from V and 5 bases from J, with 9 bases between. Germline CDR1 is SGHTA and CDR2 is FQGTGA. This CDR3 comprises 13 residues. The CDR3 DNA reads as TGTGCCAGCAGCTTACGTAATCAGGAGACCCAGTACTTC. Protein: CASSLRNQETQYF.

The rearrangement joins TRBV29-1 to TRBJ1-2; 9 bases line up with TRBD1. This CDR3 is 11 amino acids long. V lost 3 bases, J lost 12 bases, and 5 bases stayed unmatched. The V gene's germline CDR1 is SQVTM and CDR2 ANQGSEA. The CDR3 DNA reads TGCAGCGTTGATTGGACAGGGGAAGACACCTTC. Translating it yields CSVDWTGEDTF.

The chain links TRBV4-2 to TRBJ2-7; 9 nucleotides agree with TRBD1. Germline V CDR1 and CDR2: LGHNA, YNFKEQ. With V trimmed by 3 bases and J by 3 bases, 9 bases remained unmatched. This CDR3 has 16 amino acids. CDR3 loop: CASSQRAGTGNYEQYF. The CDR3 nucleotides read TGTGCCAGCAGCCAGAGAGCCGGGACAGGGAACTACGAGCAGTACTTC.

V and J are TRBV5-1 and TRBJ1-4; 12 nucleotides line up with TRBD1. The CDR3 is 16 amino acids. The V and J ends lost 4 bases and 8 bases, in that order; junction bases with no gene match: 9. CDR1 is SGHRS, CDR2 YFSETQ, per germline. The CDR3 coding sequence is TGCGCCAGCAGCCCCCCATCGGGGACAGGGGGCGAAAAACTGTTTTTT. It translates to CASSPPSGTGGEKLFF.

The chain recombines TRBV18 with TRBJ1-1; possibly TRBD1 for D (5 bases). Germline V gene lookup returns CDR1 KGHSH and CDR2 LQKENI. The CDR3 sequence is 14 residues long. Trimming took 6 bases from V and 4 from J, leaving 15 bases between them. DNA for the CDR3: TGTGCCAGCTCTCCGACAGCCCAGGGCACTGAAGCTTTCTTT. Amino acid sequence: CASSPTAQGTEAFF.

The chain uses TRBV29-1 and TRBJ1-2; 9 nucleotides line up with TRBD1. The ends lost 6 bases at V and 4 bases at J; junction bases unmatched: 6. Per the germline V gene, CDR1 is SQVTM and CDR2 is ANQGSEA. The CDR3 contains 13 residues. In DNA, the CDR3 is TGCAGCGTCCACAGGGGGCGAAGCTATGGCTACACCTTC. Translated, it gives CSVHRGRSYGYTF.

The gene calls are TRBV5-1 and TRBJ2-2; 8 bases align to TRBD1. This CDR3 region has 15 residues. Germline-derived CDR1 and CDR2 are SGHRS and YFSETQ. The V gene end was trimmed by 0 bases and the J gene end by 8 bases; junction bases not matched to a gene: 6. Written as DNA, the CDR3 is TGCGCCAGCAGCTTGGTGCAGGGGGCGCGGGGGGAGCTGTTTTTT. Protein sequence: CASSLVQGARGELFF.

The chain couples TRBV11-1 to TRBJ2-1; TRBD1 matches at 9 bases. Germline trimming cut 4 bases from V and 8 bases from J; bases unmatched to any gene: 12. There are 16 residues in the CDR3. Germline-derived CDR1 and CDR2 are SGHAT and FQDESV (reference sequence). As DNA, the CDR3 is TGTGCCAGCAGCTCCAGATTCCCTACAGGGGGCGATGAGCAGTTCTTC. It translates to CASSSRFPTGGDEQFF.

The chain combines TRBV2 with TRBJ1-1; D is possibly TRBD1 (5 bases). The CDR3 covers 13 residues. The ends were cut back, 5 bases at V and 5 bases at J, with 12 bases in the middle. Germline V CDR1 and CDR2: SNHLY, FYNNEI. As DNA, the CDR3 is TGTGCCAGCAGTCCCACGGGGGGTACTGAAGCTTTCTTT. The encoded protein is CASSPTGGTEAFF. Drawing the rest from reference TRBV2 and TRBJ1-1, the complete variable domain is EPEVTQTPSHQVTQMGQEVILRCVPISNHLYFYWYRQILGQKVEFLVSFYNNEISEKSEIFDDQFSVERPDGSNFTLKIRSTKLEDSAMYFCASSPTGGTEAFFGQGTRLTVV.

The chain links TRBV18 to TRBJ2-7, with D perhaps TRBD1 (5 bases). Trimming shortened V by 8 bases and J by 3 bases, and 17 bases separated the two germline ends. Germline V gene lookup returns CDR1 KGHSH and CDR2 LQKENI. This CDR3 is 14 amino acids long. CDR3 residues: CASTPRASNYEQYF. Here the CDR3 DNA reads TGTGCCAGCACCCCCAGGGCATCAAACTACGAGCAGTACTTC.

The rearrangement links TRBV27 to TRBJ1-5, with D possibly matching TRBD1 (5 bases). Germline V CDR1 and CDR2: MNHEY, SMNVEV (reference sequence). CDR3 length: 15 residues. Trimming shortened V by 3 bases and J by 4 bases, and 13 bases separated the two germline ends. CDR3 sequence (DNA): TGTGCCAGCAGTTTGGCGGGGCTCCTGAATCAGCCCCAGCATTTT. Protein product: CASSLAGLLNQPQHF.

This clone was recorded once. This sequence joins TRBV5-1 and TRBJ2-1; 7 bases match TRBD2. J lost 5 bases, V lost 5 bases, and 7 bases had no gene match. The CDR3 covers 14 residues. CDR1 and CDR2 (germline): SGHRS, YFSETQ. In DNA, the CDR3 is TGCGCCAGCAGTTCCGATCGGGAGGACAATGAGCAGTTCTTC. It yields the protein CASSSDREDNEQFF.

The gene calls are TRBV5-1 and TRBJ2-2, with TRBD2 matching over 10 bases. The V segment lost 1 base and the J segment 2 bases; nucleotides outside the gene matches: 2. The CDR3 loop spans 16 amino acids. Germline V gene sequence: CDR1 SGHRS, CDR2 YFSETQ. CDR3 bases: TGCGCCAGCAGCTTGCCACTAGCGGGAAACACCGGGGAGCTGTTTTTT. It translates to CASSLPLAGNTGELFF.